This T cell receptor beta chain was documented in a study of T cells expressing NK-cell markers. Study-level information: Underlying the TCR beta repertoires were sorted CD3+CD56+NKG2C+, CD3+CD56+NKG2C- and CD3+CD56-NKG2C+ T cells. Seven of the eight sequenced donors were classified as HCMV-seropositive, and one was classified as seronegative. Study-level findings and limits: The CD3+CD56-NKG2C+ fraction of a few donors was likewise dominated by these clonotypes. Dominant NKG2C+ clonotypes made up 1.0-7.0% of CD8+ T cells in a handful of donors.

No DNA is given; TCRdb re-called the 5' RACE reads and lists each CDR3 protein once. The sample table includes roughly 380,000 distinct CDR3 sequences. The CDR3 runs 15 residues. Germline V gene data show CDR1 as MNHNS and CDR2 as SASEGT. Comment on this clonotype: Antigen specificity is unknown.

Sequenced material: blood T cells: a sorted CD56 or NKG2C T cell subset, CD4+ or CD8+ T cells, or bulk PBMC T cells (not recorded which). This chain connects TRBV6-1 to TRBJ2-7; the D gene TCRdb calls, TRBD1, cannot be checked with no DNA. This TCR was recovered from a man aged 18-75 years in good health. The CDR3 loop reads CASSGETGSSYEQYF.